This TCR beta chain was retrieved from a study of T cells of healthy individuals. Each CDR3 protein gets one entry after TCRdb re-called the 5' RACE reads with MiXCR. Of some 69,000 distinct CDR3 sequences listed, about 17% are singletons. V was pared by 1 base and J by 1 base, with 13 bases between. The CDR3 loop spans 16 amino acids. The germline V gene has CDR1 SGHRS and CDR2 YFSETQ. The rearrangement links TRBV5-1 to TRBJ2-3; D is uncertain. This TCR was sampled from a human donor in good health. DNA for the CDR3: TGCGCCAGCAGCTTGCGAGATGCAGGTCGCACAGATACGCAGTATTTT. Translated, it gives CASSLRDAGRTDTQYF. Full variable domain (missing parts from reference TRBV5-1 and TRBJ2-3): KAGVTQTPRYLIKTRGQQVTLSCSPISGHRSVSWYQQTPGQGLQFLFEYFSETQRNKGNFPGRFSGRQFSNSRSEMNVSTLELGDSALYLCASSLRDAGRTDTQYFGPGTRLTVL.